The clone carrying this T cell receptor (beta chain) was counted a single time. Its target is not known. This CDR3 has 14 amino acids. CDR1 is MNHNY, CDR2 SVGAGI, per germline (reference sequence). V dropped 5 bases and J dropped 1 base, with 8 bases sitting between them. This sample stems from a study of memory CD8 T cells in hepatitis C reinfection. Across the study: Chronic HCV followed reinfection in two donors who cleared primary infection. Samples before reinfection came 55 to 20 weeks prior to detection. Study conclusions and caveats: With roughly five donors, public clonotype conclusions could not be definitive.

Time point defined: pre-reinfection, 55 to 20 weeks before reinfection detection. No in vitro expansion preceded TCR sequencing of the sorted cells. The Montreal HEPCO cohort supplied donors who inject drugs. Some clones are missing from TCRdb's copy, which holds only in-frame ones; the method was immunoSEQ multiplex PCR. Among over 50,000 clones listed, roughly 86% were seen once. The sequenced material came from naive CD8+ T cells sorted from blood. This receptor was taken from a man between 18 and 29 years old with hepatitis C virus infection. The chain has TRBV6-6 and TRBJ2-2, with D uncertain. CDR3 DNA: TGTGCCAGCAGTACGATAGAGAACACCGGGGAGCTGTTTTTT. It is translated as CASSTIENTGELFF.